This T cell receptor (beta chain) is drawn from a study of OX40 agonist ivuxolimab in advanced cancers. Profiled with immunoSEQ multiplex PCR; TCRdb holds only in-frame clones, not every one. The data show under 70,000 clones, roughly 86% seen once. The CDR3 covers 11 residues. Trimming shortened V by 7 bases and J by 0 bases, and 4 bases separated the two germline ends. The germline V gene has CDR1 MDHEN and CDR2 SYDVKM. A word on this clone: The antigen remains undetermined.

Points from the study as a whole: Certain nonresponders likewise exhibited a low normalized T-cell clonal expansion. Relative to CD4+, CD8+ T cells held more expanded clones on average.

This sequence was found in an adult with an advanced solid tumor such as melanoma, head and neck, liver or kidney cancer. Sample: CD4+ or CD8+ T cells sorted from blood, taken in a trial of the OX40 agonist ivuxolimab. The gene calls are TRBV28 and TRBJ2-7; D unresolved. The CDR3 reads CASTGSYEQYF. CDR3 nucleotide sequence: TGTGCCAGCACCGGCTCCTACGAGCAGTACTTC.